This TCR beta chain was obtained from a study of control samples from healthy donors and cancer patients. Profiled with immunoSEQ multiplex PCR; TCRdb holds only in-frame clones, not every one. Among about 77,000 clones listed, about 92% were seen once. Germline V gene data show CDR1 as MNHEY and CDR2 as SVGAGI. This CDR3 region has 15 residues. Trimming removed 6 bases from V and 3 bases from J, with 16 bases in between. This TCR derives from a woman in her sixties in good health. This chain links TRBV6-5 with TRBJ2-3, with TRBD1 as a possible D gene (8 bases). Material for sequencing was blood. CDR3 sequence: CASRYRGGWTDTQYF. The CDR3 nucleotides are TGTGCCAGCAGATACAGGGGGGGGTGGACAGATACGCAGTATTTT.